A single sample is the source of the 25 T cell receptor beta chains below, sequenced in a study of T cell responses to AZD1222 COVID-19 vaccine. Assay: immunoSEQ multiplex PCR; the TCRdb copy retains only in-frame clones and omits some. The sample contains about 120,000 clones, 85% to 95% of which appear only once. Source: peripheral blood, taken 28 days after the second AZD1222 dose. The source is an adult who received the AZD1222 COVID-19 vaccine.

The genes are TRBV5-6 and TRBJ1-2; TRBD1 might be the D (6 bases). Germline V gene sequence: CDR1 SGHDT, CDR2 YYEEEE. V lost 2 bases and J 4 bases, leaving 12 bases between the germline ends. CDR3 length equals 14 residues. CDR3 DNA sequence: TGTGCCAGCAGCTTACAGGGAAACCGCTATGGCTACACCTTC. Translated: CASSLQGNRYGYTF.

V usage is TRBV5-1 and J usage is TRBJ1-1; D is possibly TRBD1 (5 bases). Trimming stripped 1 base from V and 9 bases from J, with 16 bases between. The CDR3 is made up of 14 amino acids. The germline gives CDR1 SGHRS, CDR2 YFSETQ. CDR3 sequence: CASSLTYTDSQAFF. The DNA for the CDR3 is TGCGCCAGCAGCTTGACGTATACTGACAGCCAAGCTTTCTTT. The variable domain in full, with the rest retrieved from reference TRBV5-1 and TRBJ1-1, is KAGVTQTPRYLIKTRGQQVTLSCSPISGHRSVSWYQQTPGQGLQFLFEYFSETQRNKGNFPGRFSGRQFSNSRSEMNVSTLELGDSALYLCASSLTYTDSQAFFGQGTRLTVV.

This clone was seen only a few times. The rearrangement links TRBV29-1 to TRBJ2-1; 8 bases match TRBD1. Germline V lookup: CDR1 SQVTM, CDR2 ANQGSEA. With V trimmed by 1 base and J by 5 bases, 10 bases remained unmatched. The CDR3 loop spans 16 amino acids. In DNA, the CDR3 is TGCAGCGTTGAAGGTCGGTACAGGGGGGACCACAATGAGCAGTTCTTC. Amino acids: CSVEGRYRGDHNEQFF.

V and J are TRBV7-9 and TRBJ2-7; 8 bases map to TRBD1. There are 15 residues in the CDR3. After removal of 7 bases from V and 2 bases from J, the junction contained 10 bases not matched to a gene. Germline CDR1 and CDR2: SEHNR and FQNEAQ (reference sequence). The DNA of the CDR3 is TGTGCCAGCATCAAAACCGGGACAGGCGCCTACGAGCAGTACTTC. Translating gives CASIKTGTGAYEQYF.

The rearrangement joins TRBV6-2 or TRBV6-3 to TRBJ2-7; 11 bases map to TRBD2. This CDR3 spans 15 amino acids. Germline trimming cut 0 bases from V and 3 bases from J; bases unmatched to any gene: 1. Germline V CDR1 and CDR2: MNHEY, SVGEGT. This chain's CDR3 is CASSYSGTSGYEQYF. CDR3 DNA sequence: TGTGCCAGCAGTTACTCAGGGACTAGCGGCTACGAGCAGTACTTC.

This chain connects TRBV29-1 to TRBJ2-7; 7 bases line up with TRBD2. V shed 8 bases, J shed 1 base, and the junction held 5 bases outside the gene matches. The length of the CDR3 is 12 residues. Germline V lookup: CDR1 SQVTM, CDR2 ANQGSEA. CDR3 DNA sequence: TGCAGCTCCTCTAGCGGATCCTACGAGCAGTACTTC. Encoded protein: CSSSSGSYEQYF.

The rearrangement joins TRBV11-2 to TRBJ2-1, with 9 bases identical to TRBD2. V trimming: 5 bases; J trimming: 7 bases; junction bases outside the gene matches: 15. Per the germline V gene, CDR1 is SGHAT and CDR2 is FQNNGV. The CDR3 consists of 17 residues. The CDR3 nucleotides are TGTGCCAGCAGCCCACGGGGGGCGGGAGGGCCTCGAAATGAGCAGTTCTTC. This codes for CASSPRGAGGPRNEQFF.

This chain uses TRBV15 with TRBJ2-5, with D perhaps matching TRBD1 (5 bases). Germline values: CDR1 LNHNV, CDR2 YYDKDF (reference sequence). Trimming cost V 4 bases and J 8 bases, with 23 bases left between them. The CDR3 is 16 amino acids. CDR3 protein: CATSTSQGAIVVTQYF. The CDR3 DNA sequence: TGTGCCACCAGCACTTCTCAGGGTGCTATCGTTGTAACCCAGTACTTC. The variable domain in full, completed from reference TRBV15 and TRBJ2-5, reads DAMVIQNPRYQVTQFGKPVTLSCSQTLNHNVMYWYQQKSSQAPKLLFHYYDKDFNNEADTPDNFQSRRPNTSFCFLDIRSPGLGDTAMYLCATSTSQGAIVVTQYFGPGTRLLVL.

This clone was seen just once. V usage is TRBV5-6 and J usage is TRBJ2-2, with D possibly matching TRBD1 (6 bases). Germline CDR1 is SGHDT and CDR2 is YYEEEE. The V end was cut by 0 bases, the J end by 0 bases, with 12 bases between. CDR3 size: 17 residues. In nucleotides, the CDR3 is TGTGCCAGCAGCTTGGGGGGGCCTTCCACGAACACCGGGGAGCTGTTTTTT. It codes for CASSLGGPSTNTGELFF. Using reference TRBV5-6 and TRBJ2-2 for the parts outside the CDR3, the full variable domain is DAGVTQSPTHLIKTRGQQVTLRCSPKSGHDTVSWYQQALGQGPQFIFQYYEEEERQRGNFPDRFSGHQFPNYSSELNVNALLLGDSALYLCASSLGGPSTNTGELFFGEGSRLTVL.

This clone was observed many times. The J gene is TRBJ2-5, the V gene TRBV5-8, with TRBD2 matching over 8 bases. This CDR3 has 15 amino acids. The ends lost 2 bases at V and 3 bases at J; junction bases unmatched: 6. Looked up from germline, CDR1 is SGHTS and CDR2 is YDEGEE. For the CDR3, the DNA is TGTGCCAGCAGCTTAGGCGGGACTAGGGAAGAGACCCAGTACTTC. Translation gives CASSLGGTREETQYF.

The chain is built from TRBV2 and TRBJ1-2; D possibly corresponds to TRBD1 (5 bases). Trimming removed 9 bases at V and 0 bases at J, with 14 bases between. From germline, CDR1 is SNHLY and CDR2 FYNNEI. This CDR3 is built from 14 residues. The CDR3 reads CARRSGFANYGYTF. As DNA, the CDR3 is TGTGCCAGACGTTCAGGGTTCGCTAACTATGGCTACACCTTC.

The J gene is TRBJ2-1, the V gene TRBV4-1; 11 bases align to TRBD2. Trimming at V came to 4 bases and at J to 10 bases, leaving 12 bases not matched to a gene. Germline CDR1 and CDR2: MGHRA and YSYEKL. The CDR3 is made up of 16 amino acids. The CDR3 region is CASSPATSGGPWEQFF. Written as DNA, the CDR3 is TGCGCCAGCAGCCCAGCAACTAGCGGGGGCCCTTGGGAGCAGTTCTTC.

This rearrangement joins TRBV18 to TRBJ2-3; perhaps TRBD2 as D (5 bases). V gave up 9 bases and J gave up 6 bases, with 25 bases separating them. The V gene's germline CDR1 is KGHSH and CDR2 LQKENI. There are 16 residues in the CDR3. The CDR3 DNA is TGTGCCAGTCGACATATACCGGGGTCGATTGTCGATACGCAGTATTTT. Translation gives CASRHIPGSIVDTQYF. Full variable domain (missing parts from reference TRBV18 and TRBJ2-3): NAGVMQNPRHLVRRRGQEARLRCSPMKGHSHVYWYRQLPEEGLKFMVYLQKENIIDESGMPKERFSAEFPKEGPSILRIQQVVRGDSAAYFCASRHIPGSIVDTQYFGPGTRLTVL.

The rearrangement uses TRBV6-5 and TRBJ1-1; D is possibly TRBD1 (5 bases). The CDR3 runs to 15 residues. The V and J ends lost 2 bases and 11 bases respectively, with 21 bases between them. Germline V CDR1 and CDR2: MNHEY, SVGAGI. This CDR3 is CASSYTEDSPTGAFF. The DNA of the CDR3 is TGTGCCAGCAGTTACACGGAAGACAGTCCCACTGGGGCTTTCTTT.

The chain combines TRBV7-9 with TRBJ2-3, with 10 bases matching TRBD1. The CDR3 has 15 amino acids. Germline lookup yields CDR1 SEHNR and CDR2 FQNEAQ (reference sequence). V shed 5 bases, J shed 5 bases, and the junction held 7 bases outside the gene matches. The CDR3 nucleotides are TGTGCCAGCAGCCCTCTGACAGGGGGCATAGATACGCAGTATTTT. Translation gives CASSPLTGGIDTQYF. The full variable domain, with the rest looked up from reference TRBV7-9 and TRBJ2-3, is DTGVSQNPRHKITKRGQNVTFRCDPISEHNRLYWYRQTLGQGPEFLTYFQNEAQLEKSRLLSDRFSAERPKGSFSTLEIQRTEQGDSAMYLCASSPLTGGIDTQYFGPGTRLTVL.

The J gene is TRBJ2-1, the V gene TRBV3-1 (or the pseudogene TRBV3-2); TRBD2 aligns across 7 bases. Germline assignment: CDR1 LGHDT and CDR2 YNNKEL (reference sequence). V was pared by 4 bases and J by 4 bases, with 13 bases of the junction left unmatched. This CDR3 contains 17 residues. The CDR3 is CASSRDDPGTNYNEQFF. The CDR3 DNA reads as TGTGCCAGCAGCCGGGACGACCCCGGGACTAATTACAATGAGCAGTTCTTC.

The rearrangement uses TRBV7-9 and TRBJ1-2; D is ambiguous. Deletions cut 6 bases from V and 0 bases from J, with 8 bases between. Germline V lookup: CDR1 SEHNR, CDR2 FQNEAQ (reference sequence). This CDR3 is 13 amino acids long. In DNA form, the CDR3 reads TGTGCCAGCAGTTGGACCGCTAACTATGGCTACACCTTC. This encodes CASSWTANYGYTF. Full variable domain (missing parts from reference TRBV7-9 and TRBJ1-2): DTGVSQNPRHKITKRGQNVTFRCDPISEHNRLYWYRQTLGQGPEFLTYFQNEAQLEKSRLLSDRFSAERPKGSFSTLEIQRTEQGDSAMYLCASSWTANYGYTFGSGTRLTVV.

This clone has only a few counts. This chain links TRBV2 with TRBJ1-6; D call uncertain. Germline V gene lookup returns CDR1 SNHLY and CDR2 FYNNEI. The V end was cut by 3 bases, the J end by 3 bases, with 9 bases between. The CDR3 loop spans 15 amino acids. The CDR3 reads CASSDQILYNSPLHF. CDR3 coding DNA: TGTGCCAGCAGTGACCAGATTCTCTATAATTCACCCCTCCACTTT. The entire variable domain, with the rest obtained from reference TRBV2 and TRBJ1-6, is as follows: EPEVTQTPSHQVTQMGQEVILRCVPISNHLYFYWYRQILGQKVEFLVSFYNNEISEKSEIFDDQFSVERPDGSNFTLKIRSTKLEDSAMYFCASSDQILYNSPLHFGNGTRLTVT.

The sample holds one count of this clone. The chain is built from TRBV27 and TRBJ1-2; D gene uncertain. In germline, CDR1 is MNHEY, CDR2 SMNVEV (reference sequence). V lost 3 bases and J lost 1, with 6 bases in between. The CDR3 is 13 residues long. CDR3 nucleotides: TGTGCCAGCAGTTTTTTCCTTAACTATGGCTACACCTTC. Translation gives CASSFFLNYGYTF.

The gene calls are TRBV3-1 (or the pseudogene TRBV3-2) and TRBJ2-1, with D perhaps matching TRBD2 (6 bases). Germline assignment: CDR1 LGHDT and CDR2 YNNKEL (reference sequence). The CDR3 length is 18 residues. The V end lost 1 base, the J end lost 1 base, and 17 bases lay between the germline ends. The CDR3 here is CASSQGGTRHVSYNEQFF. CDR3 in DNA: TGTGCCAGCAGCCAAGGCGGGACCCGGCATGTGTCCTACAATGAGCAGTTCTTC.

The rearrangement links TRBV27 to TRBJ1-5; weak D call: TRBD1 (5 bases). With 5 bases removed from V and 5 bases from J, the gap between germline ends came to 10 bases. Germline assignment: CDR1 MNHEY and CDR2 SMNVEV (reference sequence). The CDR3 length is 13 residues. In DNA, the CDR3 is TGTGCCAGCAGTCTGACAGCCCATCAGCCCCAGCATTTT. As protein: CASSLTAHQPQHF.

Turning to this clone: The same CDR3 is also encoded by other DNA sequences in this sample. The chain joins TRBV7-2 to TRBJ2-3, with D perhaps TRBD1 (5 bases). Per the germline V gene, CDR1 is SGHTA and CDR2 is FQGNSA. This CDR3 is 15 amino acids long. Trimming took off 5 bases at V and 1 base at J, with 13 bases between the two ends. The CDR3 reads CASSPQGVGTDTQYF. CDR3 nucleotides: TGTGCCAGCAGCCCCCAGGGTGTGGGCACAGATACGCAGTATTTT.

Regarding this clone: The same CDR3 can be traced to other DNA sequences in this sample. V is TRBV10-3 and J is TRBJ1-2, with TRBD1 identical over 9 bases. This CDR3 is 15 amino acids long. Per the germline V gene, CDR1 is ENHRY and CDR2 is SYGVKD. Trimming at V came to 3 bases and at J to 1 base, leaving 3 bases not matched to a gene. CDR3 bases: TGTGCCATCAGTGACCCGGGACAGGGTAACTATGGCTACACCTTC. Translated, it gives CAISDPGQGNYGYTF.

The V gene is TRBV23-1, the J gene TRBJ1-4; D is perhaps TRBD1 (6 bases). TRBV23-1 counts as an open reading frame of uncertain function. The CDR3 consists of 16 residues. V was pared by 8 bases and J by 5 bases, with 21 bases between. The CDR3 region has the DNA TGCGCCAGCGGGGCGGGGAGGACAGCCTTAAATGAAAAACTGTTTTTT. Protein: CASGAGRTALNEKLFF.

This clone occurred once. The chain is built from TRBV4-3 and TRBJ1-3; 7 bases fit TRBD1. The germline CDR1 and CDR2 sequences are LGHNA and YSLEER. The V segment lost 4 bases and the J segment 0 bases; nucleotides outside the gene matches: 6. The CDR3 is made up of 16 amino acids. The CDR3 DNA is TGCGCCAGCAGCCTAGGACAGGCCCGCTCTGGAAACACCATATATTTT. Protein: CASSLGQARSGNTIYF.